Listed here are 22 T cell receptor beta chains from one sample, sequenced in a study of beta chain features in type 1 diabetes. Whole-study findings and limits: Type 1 diabetes patients showed a moderate but significant shortening of TCRB CDR3s in all four CD4+ subsets.

For these receptors, no antigen is known. Expressed TCRB transcripts were sequenced, since all the RNA that had been isolated was reverse transcribed. Profiled with immunoSEQ multiplex PCR; TCRdb holds only in-frame clones, not every one. The top ten hold 0.13% of the sample, which has around 50,000 clones, approximately 44% seen once. The source material was stem cell memory CD4+ T cells from blood. These receptors were taken from a young man with type 1 diabetes.

V and J are TRBV11-1 and TRBJ2-5, with unresolved D. Germline V lookup: CDR1 SGHAT, CDR2 FQDESV (reference sequence). The V gene lost 1 base and the J gene lost 1 base, with 10 bases spanning the gap. The CDR3 has 15 residues. The CDR3 DNA reads as TGTGCCAGCAGCTTAGTACAGCCCGGCCAAGAGACCCAGTACTTC. This translates into CASSLVQPGQETQYF.

This clone has a handful of counts. The chain is built from TRBV5-1 and TRBJ2-1; 10 bases align to TRBD2. V was clipped by 2 bases and J by 2 bases; unmatched bases: 7. This CDR3 region has 17 residues. Germline lookup yields CDR1 SGHRS and CDR2 YFSETQ. The CDR3 DNA follows: TGCGCCAGCAGCTTATACCGGACTAGCGGTACCTACAATGAGCAGTTCTTC. Amino acids: CASSLYRTSGTYNEQFF.

This clone showed up just a few times. V usage is TRBV29-1 and J usage is TRBJ2-1, with D hard to call. Germline V gives CDR1 SQVTM, CDR2 ANQGSEA. This CDR3 region has 13 residues. Trimming removed 7 bases at V and 6 bases at J, with 16 bases between. Written as DNA, the CDR3 is TGCAGCGCTGAGAGGTACCTAGGCAATGAGCAGTTCTTC. This encodes CSAERYLGNEQFF.

This clone was seen a handful of times. The chain recombines TRBV5-1 with TRBJ1-1, with D perhaps matching TRBD1 (6 bases). The V gene's germline CDR1 is SGHRS and CDR2 YFSETQ. V shed 2 bases and J shed 1 base, with 12 bases lying between them. The CDR3 runs 15 residues. The CDR3 DNA reads TGCGCCAGCAGCTTAGCCTTACAGGGGAACACTGAAGCTTTCTTT. Amino acid sequence: CASSLALQGNTEAFF.

The CDR3 here is CASSPLGQGYDEQFF. The CDR3 coding sequence is TGTGCCAGCTCACCATTGGGACAGGGGTACGATGAGCAGTTCTTC. This chain connects TRBV18 to TRBJ2-1; 10 bases agree with TRBD1. The ends lost 2 bases at V and 8 bases at J; junction bases unmatched: 6. Germline lookup yields CDR1 KGHSH and CDR2 LQKENI. The CDR3 length is 15 residues.

J is TRBJ1-1 and V is TRBV19; 8 bases agree with TRBD1. The CDR3 totals 15 residues. V shed 4 bases and J 3 bases; nucleotides not matched to a gene: 7. Germline V gene sequence: CDR1 LNHDA, CDR2 SQIVND (reference sequence). The CDR3 nucleotides read TGTGCCAGTAGTAGGAAGACAGGGGAGTACACTGAAGCTTTCTTT. Translating it yields CASSRKTGEYTEAFF.

V gene TRBV11-2 combines with J gene TRBJ2-1; 10 nucleotides match TRBD2. J lost 3 bases, V lost 1 base, and 3 bases had no gene match. CDR3 length: 16 amino acids. CDR1 SGHAT and CDR2 FQNNGV come from the germline V gene. Written as DNA, the CDR3 is TGTGCCAGCAGCTTAGTAGCGGGGGGCCTCTACAATGAGCAGTTCTTC. Its translation is CASSLVAGGLYNEQFF.

The chain couples TRBV19 to TRBJ1-5; D uncertain. V lost 3 bases and J 6 bases, leaving 18 bases between the germline ends. The CDR3 loop spans 16 amino acids. Germline CDR1 LNHDA, CDR2 SQIVND (reference sequence). CDR3 in amino acids: CASSISLGGISQPQHF. The CDR3 DNA is TGTGCCAGTAGTATCAGCTTAGGCGGTATTAGTCAGCCCCAGCATTTT.

This clone came up once. J is TRBJ2-7 and V is TRBV6-1, with D perhaps matching TRBD2 (5 bases). Trimming removed 0 bases from V and 9 bases from J, with 12 bases in between. The CDR3 consists of 13 residues. The V gene's germline CDR1 is MNHNS and CDR2 SASEGT. The CDR3 spells CASSEARAGPQYF. DNA of the CDR3: TGTGCCAGCAGTGAAGCTCGGGCGGGCCCGCAGTACTTC.

The V and J genes are TRBV7-2 and TRBJ1-1; D unclear. The germline V and J ends were trimmed by 2 bases and 3 bases, with 7 bases remaining between them. CDR3 length equals 13 residues. Germline CDR1 reads SGHTA; CDR2 reads FQGNSA. CDR3: CASSLSRDTEAFF. The CDR3 DNA follows: TGTGCCAGCAGCTTAAGCCGGGACACTGAAGCTTTCTTT.

This chain uses TRBV5-1 with TRBJ2-4; D is uncertain. Germline CDR1 reads SGHRS; CDR2 reads YFSETQ. The CDR3 covers 13 residues. V was trimmed by 0 bases and J by 8 bases, leaving 9 bases between them. The CDR3 DNA reads TGCGCCAGCAGCTTGGCCGGAGTAGACATTCAGTACTTC. As protein: CASSLAGVDIQYF.

This clone was picked up a small number of times. The rearrangement links TRBV28 to TRBJ1-5; D is possibly TRBD1 (6 bases). CDR1 and CDR2 from the germline V gene are MDHEN and SYDVKM. The CDR3 runs to 14 residues. V was pared by 6 bases and J by 2 bases, with 11 bases between. The CDR3 spells CASSRDTRNQPQHF. The CDR3 DNA reads as TGTGCCAGCAGCCGGGACACACGCAATCAGCCCCAGCATTTT.

This sequence joins TRBV29-1 and TRBJ2-1; 7 bases fit TRBD2. Trimming removed 1 base from V and 4 bases from J; junction bases left unmatched: 10. CDR1 and CDR2 (germline): SQVTM, ANQGSEA. The CDR3 contains 16 residues. CDR3 region: CSVEARTGGSYNEQFF. CDR3 DNA: TGCAGCGTTGAAGCACGGACGGGAGGTTCTTACAATGAGCAGTTCTTC.

The chain has TRBV4-1 and TRBJ2-7, with 7 bases matching TRBD2. The CDR3 consists of 15 residues. Germline V gene sequence: CDR1 MGHRA, CDR2 YSYEKL. Trimming removed 0 bases from V and 3 bases from J; junction bases left unmatched: 5. The CDR3 loop reads CASSQDLGRYYEQYF. In DNA form, the CDR3 reads TGCGCCAGCAGCCAAGATCTCGGGAGGTACTACGAGCAGTACTTC.

The table lists this clone with a few counts. The chain uses TRBV2 and TRBJ2-7, with 9 bases fitting TRBD2. V lost 7 bases, J lost 5 bases, and 3 bases stayed unmatched. The CDR3 contains 12 residues. The germline CDR1 and CDR2 sequences are SNHLY and FYNNEI. The CDR3 sequence: CASTLAGDEQYF. For the CDR3, the DNA is TGTGCCAGCACCTTAGCGGGAGACGAGCAGTACTTC.

V gene TRBV28 combines with J gene TRBJ2-7; D is unclear. V gave up 2 bases and J gave up 3 bases, with 5 bases separating them. The length of the CDR3 is 12 residues. Germline CDR1 reads MDHEN; CDR2 reads SYDVKM. CDR3 DNA sequence: TGTGCCAGCAGTTTAAGGAGCTACGAGCAGTACTTC. It codes for CASSLRSYEQYF.

The gene calls are TRBV18 and TRBJ1-4; 9 bases agree with TRBD1. In germline, CDR1 is KGHSH, CDR2 LQKENI. The CDR3 has 14 amino acids. V was pared by 6 bases and J by 4 bases, with 3 bases of the junction left unmatched. CDR3 DNA: TGTGCCAGCTCTCCGGGACAGGGTAATGAAAAACTGTTTTTT. Its protein is CASSPGQGNEKLFF.

The chain combines TRBV20-1 with TRBJ2-7, with D unresolved. The V end was cut by 3 bases, the J end by 6 bases, with 9 bases between. This CDR3 has 11 amino acids. Germline V lookup: CDR1 DFQATT, CDR2 SNEGSKA (reference sequence). CDR3 protein: CSASRVSEQYF. The CDR3 DNA sequence: TGCAGTGCTAGTCGCGTTAGCGAGCAGTACTTC.

This clone occurred a few times. The CDR3 DNA reads as TGCGCCAGCAGCTCGGGACAGGGAAACACTGGGGCCAACGTCCTGACTTTC. Translation: CASSSGQGNTGANVLTF. The V call is TRBV5-1, the J call TRBJ2-6; 9 nucleotides line up with TRBD1. CDR1 and CDR2 from the germline V gene are SGHRS and YFSETQ. The CDR3 is 17 residues long. V was clipped by 3 bases and J by 2 bases; unmatched bases: 6.

The chain is built from TRBV7-8 and TRBJ2-7; TRBD2 agrees at 7 bases. The CDR3 runs 14 residues. Germline V lookup: CDR1 SGHVS, CDR2 FQNEAQ. Germline trimming cut 5 bases from V and 3 bases from J; bases unmatched to any gene: 7. CDR3 sequence (DNA): TGTGCCAGCAGCAAAGGCTCTAGCGGCTACGAGCAGTACTTC. Its protein product is CASSKGSSGYEQYF.

This rearrangement joins TRBV7-9 to TRBJ2-7, with unresolved D. The CDR3 runs to 15 residues. V lost 0 bases and J 4 bases, leaving 13 bases between the germline ends. The V gene's germline CDR1 is SEHNR and CDR2 FQNEAQ (reference sequence). CDR3 nucleotides: TGTGCCAGCAGCTTAGCAGGCGCAGGTGGATACGAGCAGTACTTC. The encoded protein is CASSLAGAGGYEQYF. Using reference TRBV7-9 and TRBJ2-7 for the parts outside the CDR3, the full variable domain is DTGVSQNPRHKITKRGQNVTFRCDPISEHNRLYWYRQTLGQGPEFLTYFQNEAQLEKSRLLSDRFSAERPKGSFSTLEIQRTEQGDSAMYLCASSLAGAGGYEQYFGPGTRLTVT.

The chain has TRBV7-2 and TRBJ2-1, with D perhaps matching TRBD2 (5 bases). Germline lookup yields CDR1 SGHTA and CDR2 FQGNSA. V gave up 5 bases and J gave up 6 bases, with 29 bases separating them. The CDR3 is 19 residues long. CDR3 nucleotides: TGTGCCAGCAGCCTTTGGGCCCCTTCTCTGCACTCAGGAGGCAATGAGCAGTTCTTC. Its protein is CASSLWAPSLHSGGNEQFF. Full variable domain (rest looked up from reference TRBV7-2 and TRBJ2-1): GAGVSQSPSNKVTEKGKDVELRCDPISGHTALYWYRQSLGQGLEFLIYFQGNSAPDKSGLPSDRFSAERTGGSVSTLTIQRTQQEDSAVYLCASSLWAPSLHSGGNEQFFGPGTRLTVL.